One and the same sample provided the 2 T cell receptor beta chains below, sequenced in a study of vaccination and CD4 T cells after COVID-19. Their antigens remain unidentified. Once obtained from cultured CD4+ T cells, the DNA was sequenced using the Oncomine TCR Beta short-read assay. TCRdb re-called the PCR reads through MiXCR, storing one row per CDR3 protein. In the table there are about 11,000 distinct CDR3 sequences, around 75% of which are singletons. The treatment denotes: roughly 10-day PBMC culture with coronavirus spike peptide pools or control peptides (ViraFEST assay). Sequencing input: CD4+ T cells from blood, cultured in vitro. These receptors were taken from a human donor who had recovered from COVID-19.

This clonotype was recorded a few times. The gene calls are TRBV20-1 and TRBJ1-2; D possibly corresponds to TRBD1 (5 bases). This CDR3 is 11 amino acids long. The germline V gene encodes CDR1 DFQATT and CDR2 SNEGSKA (reference sequence). V shed 7 bases and J shed 8 bases, with 14 bases lying between them. CDR3 nucleotide sequence: TGCAGTGAAGAGGGGAGAAACGGCTACACCTTC. Translating it yields CSEEGRNGYTF.

This clonotype was seen more than once but under ten times. V gene TRBV15 combines with J gene TRBJ1-2, with a weak D call TRBD1 (5 bases). V gave up 1 base and J gave up 8 bases, with 17 bases separating them. CDR1 is LNHNV, CDR2 YYDKDF, per germline (reference sequence). The CDR3 has 15 amino acids. CDR3 in amino acids: CATSRAGTPGDGYTF. As DNA, the CDR3 is TGTGCCACCAGCAGAGCCGGGACTCCGGGGGACGGCTACACCTTC.